These T cell receptor beta chains were read from a single sample in a study of shared clonotypes between healthy human individuals. Clones were sequenced by immunoSEQ multiplex PCR, and TCRdb holds only the in-frame ones, with some missing. The table shows approximately 330,000 clones, with 70% to 75% occurring only once. The material sequenced was memory CD4+ T cells sorted from blood. Every receptor here comes from a man under 40 in good health. The CDR3 runs from the conserved cysteine through the conserved F or W. Fields, in order: V gene, clone size, D gene, J gene, CDR3 protein, CDR3 DNA. D genes are given only for firm matches. Expanded clones are given a class, and other clones once, few, many or no size at all.

TRBV7-9	.	.	TRBJ2-7	CASSPRGAGYKQYF	TGTGCCAGCAGCCCTCGGGGGGCTGGGTATAAGCAGTACTTC
TRBV7-6	once	TRBD2	TRBJ2-7	CASSPRALAGITHEQYF	TGTGCCAGCAGCCCGCGGGCACTAGCGGGGATCACACACGAGCAGTACTTC
TRBV11-2	.	.	TRBJ2-1	CASSLDRWNGASFSYNEQFF	TGTGCCAGCAGCTTAGACCGGTGGAATGGTGCGAGTTTTTCCTACAATGAGCAGTTCTTC
TRBV11-2	few	.	TRBJ1-3	CASSLDSIGWTIYF	TGTGCCAGCAGCTTAGACTCCATAGGCTGGACCATATATTTT
TRBV6-1	.	TRBD2	TRBJ2-7	CASSELAGSFHEQYF	TGTGCCAGCAGTGAACTAGCGGGAAGCTTCCACGAGCAGTACTTC
TRBV7-3	.	.	TRBJ2-1	CASSGYKSSYNEQFF	TGTGCCAGCAGCGGTTACAAAAGCTCCTACAATGAGCAGTTCTTC
TRBV27	.	TRBD2	TRBJ2-2	CATYSAGHTGELFF	TGTGCCACCTACTCAGCGGGACACACCGGGGAGCTGTTTTTT
TRBV5-1	.	TRBD2	TRBJ2-3	CASSLKRRTSADTQYF	TGCGCCAGCAGCTTAAAGAGGAGGACTAGTGCAGATACGCAGTATTTT
TRBV18	many	TRBD1	TRBJ1-4	CASSPKTGEAKLFF	TGTGCCAGCTCACCTAAAACAGGGGAAGCAAAACTGTTTTTT
TRBV5-4	.	TRBD1	TRBJ1-2	CASSPLAGQGAGGYTF	TGTGCCAGCAGCCCCCTTGCGGGACAGGGGGCGGGTGGCTACACCTTC
TRBV10-3	.	TRBD1	TRBJ1-1	CAISPQGGEMNTEAFF	TGTGCCATCAGTCCCCAGGGGGGGGAGATGAACACTGAAGCTTTCTTT
TRBV5-1	.	.	TRBJ2-7	CASSPEGGRGSRQHYEQYF	TGCGCCAGCAGCCCCGAGGGGGGGAGGGGCAGCCGACAGCACTACGAGCAGTACTTC
TRBV6-5	.	.	TRBJ2-3	CASSKGGWADTQYF	TGTGCCAGCAGTAAGGGGGGGTGGGCAGATACGCAGTATTTT
TRBV6-1	.	TRBD1	TRBJ1-5	CASSVGTDSRWPQHF	TGTGCCAGCAGTGTAGGGACAGATTCCCGCTGGCCCCAGCATTTT
TRBV9	.	.	TRBJ2-3	CASRAGDTQYF	TGTGCCAGCAGGGCGGGAGATACGCAGTATTTT
TRBV27	.	.	TRBJ2-2	CASSLLGGANTGELFF	TGTGCCAGCAGTTTATTGGGCGGGGCGAACACCGGGGAGCTGTTTTTT
TRBV11-3	.	.	TRBJ1-3	CASSSDGLSGNTIYF	TGTGCCAGCAGCTCGGACGGTCTCTCTGGAAACACCATATATTTT
TRBV18	.	.	TRBJ2-3	CASSPVRQTLNTDTQYF	TGTGCCAGCTCACCCGTTCGACAGACTTTAAACACAGATACGCAGTATTTT
TRBV29-1	.	.	TRBJ2-3	CSVGKLGAGWSDTQYF	TGCAGCGTAGGTAAACTAGGTGCGGGTTGGTCAGATACGCAGTATTTT
TRBV11-2	.	.	TRBJ2-7	CASSLGLTYEQYF	TGTGCCAGCAGCTTAGGCCTTACCTACGAGCAGTACTTC
TRBV7-9	.	.	TRBJ2-7	CASSALFSRYEQYF	TGTGCCAGCTCAGCTTTGTTTAGCAGGTACGAGCAGTACTTC
TRBV11-3	.	.	TRBJ2-5	CASSSDTKTQYF	TGTGCCAGCAGCTCGGACACTAAGACCCAGTACTTC
TRBV19	.	TRBD2	TRBJ2-1	CASSTPAGVSYNEQFF	TGTGCCAGTAGTACCCCAGCGGGAGTGTCCTACAATGAGCAGTTCTTC
TRBV4-3	.	TRBD2	TRBJ2-7	CASSPNPGGPFEQYF	TGCGCCAGCAGCCCAAACCCGGGAGGGCCCTTCGAGCAGTACTTC
TRBV5-1	.	.	TRBJ2-7	CASSFDGSYEQYF	TGCGCCAGCAGCTTCGACGGATCCTACGAGCAGTACTTC
TRBV28	.	.	TRBJ1-1	CASSLWQGRENTEAFF	TGTGCCAGCAGTTTGTGGCAGGGAAGGGAGAACACTGAAGCTTTCTTT
TRBV7-8	once	.	TRBJ1-1	CASSLVSRAGKNTEAFF	TGTGCCAGCAGCTTAGTCTCGCGGGCAGGGAAGAACACTGAAGCTTTCTTT
TRBV15	.	.	TRBJ1-4	CATSRDRGGEKLFF	TGTGCCACCAGCAGAGACAGGGGAGGTGAAAAACTGTTTTTT
TRBV4-3	few	.	TRBJ1-1	CASSHPRGGPKSEAFF	TGCGCCAGCAGCCACCCACGGGGAGGCCCCAAGTCTGAAGCTTTCTTT
TRBV18	once	.	TRBJ2-5	CASSPTQQVASTQYF	TGTGCCAGCTCACCAACTCAGCAGGTTGCTTCGACCCAGTACTTC
TRBV5-1	.	TRBD1	TRBJ1-3	CASSFFEGQKNTIYF	TGCGCCAGCAGCTTCTTTGAGGGACAGAAAAACACCATATATTTT
TRBV9	.	.	TRBJ2-4	CASSVGRTLAKNIQYF	TGTGCCAGCAGCGTAGGGAGGACTTTAGCCAAAAACATTCAGTACTTC
TRBV18	.	TRBD2	TRBJ2-7	CASSPISGSSYEQYF	TGTGCCAGCTCACCAATTAGCGGGAGTTCTTACGAGCAGTACTTC
TRBV27	.	TRBD2	TRBJ2-1	CASSSGLAGGKWDEQFF	TGTGCCAGCAGTTCGGGACTAGCGGGAGGAAAATGGGATGAGCAGTTCTTC
TRBV11-3	.	.	TRBJ2-3	CASSFGQGTDTQYF	TGTGCCAGCAGCTTCGGGCAGGGCACAGATACGCAGTATTTT
TRBV7-9	.	.	TRBJ1-4	CASSLVEEKLFF	TGTGCCAGCAGCTTAGTTGAGGAAAAACTGTTTTTT
TRBV5-1	.	.	TRBJ1-4	CASSNFRGPNEKLFF	TGCGCCAGCAGCAATTTTAGGGGTCCTAATGAAAAACTGTTTTTT
TRBV25-1	.	.	TRBJ1-2	CASSENPGSGYTF	TGTGCCAGCAGTGAGAACCCAGGGAGTGGCTACACCTTC
TRBV5-1	.	.	TRBJ2-1	CASRSGDRLYNEQFF	TGCGCCAGCAGGTCAGGGGATCGACTCTACAATGAGCAGTTCTTC
TRBV19	few	.	TRBJ2-7	CASSMYGGELSEQYF	TGTGCCAGTAGTATGTACGGCGGAGAGTTAAGCGAGCAGTACTTC
TRBV19	.	.	TRBJ1-5	CASSTRMAGRGQPQHF	TGTGCCAGTAGTACCAGGATGGCAGGAAGGGGGCAGCCCCAGCATTTT
TRBV5-5	.	.	TRBJ1-2	CASSLGQASVYGYTF	TGTGCCAGCAGCTTGGGACAGGCTTCAGTTTATGGCTACACCTTC